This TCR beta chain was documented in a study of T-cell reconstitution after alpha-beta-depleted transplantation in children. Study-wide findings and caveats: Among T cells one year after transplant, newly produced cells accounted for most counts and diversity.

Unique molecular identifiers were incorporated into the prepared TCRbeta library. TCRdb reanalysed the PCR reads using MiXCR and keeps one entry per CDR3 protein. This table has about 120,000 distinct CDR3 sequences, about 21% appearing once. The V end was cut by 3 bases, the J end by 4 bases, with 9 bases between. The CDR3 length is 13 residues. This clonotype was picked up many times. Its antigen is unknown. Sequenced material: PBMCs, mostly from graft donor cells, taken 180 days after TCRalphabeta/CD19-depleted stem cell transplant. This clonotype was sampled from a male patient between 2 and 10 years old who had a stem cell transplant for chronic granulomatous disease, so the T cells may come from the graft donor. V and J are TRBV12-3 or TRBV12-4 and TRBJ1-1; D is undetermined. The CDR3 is CASSLSAGTEAFF. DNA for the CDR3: TGTGCCAGCAGTTTGTCGGCCGGCACTGAAGCTTTCTTT.